Listed below are T cell receptor beta chains from one sample, sequenced in a study of T-cell reconstitution after alpha-beta-depleted transplantation in children. A single record per CDR3 protein comes from TCRdb applying MiXCR to the PCR reads. Of 440,000 or so distinct CDR3 sequences in the sample, around 9.9% are singletons; the top ten hold over 4.5%. Sequencing was performed on PBMCs from the stem cell graft donor, taken from the stem cell graft. The receptor set was obtained from a human donor who donated a stem cell graft to a child with acute myeloid leukemia. CDR3s include the opening cysteine and the closing phenylalanine or tryptophan. The D gene is left open where the match is weak. Clone size, where shown, is once, few, many, or a class for clones that have expanded.

-	-	TRBV6-2/TRBV6-3	TRBJ2-1	CASRHFVGEQFF	TGTGCCAGCAGACATTTTGTGGGTGAGCAGTTCTTC
-	-	TRBV24-1	TRBJ2-7	CATSDSSQGEQYF	TGTGCCACCAGTGATTCGTCCCAGGGAGAGCAGTACTTC
-	-	TRBV29-1	TRBJ2-1	CSVFPNDNEQFF	TGCAGCGTTTTCCCGAATGACAATGAGCAGTTCTTC
few	-	TRBV19	TRBJ2-2	CASTFSGNTGELFF	TGTGCCAGTACTTTTAGCGGGAACACCGGGGAGCTGTTTTTT
-	-	TRBV7-2	TRBJ1-1	CASSLVVPDRAFF	TGTGCCAGCAGCTTAGTGGTTCCGGACAGAGCTTTCTTT
many	TRBD1	TRBV3-1	TRBJ1-3	CASSDGTGPGNTIYF	TGTGCCAGCAGCGACGGGACAGGGCCAGGAAACACCATATATTTT
-	TRBD2	TRBV5-1	TRBJ2-1	CASSWGRANEQFF	TGCGCCAGCAGCTGGGGGAGGGCCAATGAGCAGTTCTTC
many	TRBD2	TRBV9	TRBJ2-1	CASSAGLAGTYNEQFF	TGTGCCAGCAGCGCCGGACTAGCGGGAACTTACAATGAGCAGTTCTTC
few	-	TRBV5-1	TRBJ2-1	CASSLDVTAYNEQFF	TGCGCCAGCAGCTTGGATGTGACAGCGTACAATGAGCAGTTCTTC
many	TRBD2	TRBV20-1	TRBJ2-7	CSALSGTYEQYF	TGCAGTGCCCTTAGCGGGACCTACGAGCAGTACTTC
-	TRBD1	TRBV6-2/TRBV6-3	TRBJ2-7	CASSSDRVLSSQYF	TGTGCCAGCAGTTCGGACAGGGTCCTTTCGTCGCAGTACTTC
-	TRBD2	TRBV29-1	TRBJ2-3	CSVEDGRASGIADTQYF	TGCAGCGTTGAAGATGGGCGGGCTAGCGGGATCGCAGATACGCAGTATTTT
many	-	TRBV13	TRBJ1-3	CASSRGWISGNTIYF	TGTGCCAGCAGCCGTGGTTGGATCTCTGGAAACACCATATATTTT
-	-	TRBV12-5	TRBJ2-1	CASGLVVVEQFF	TGTGCTAGTGGTTTGGTCGTGGTAGAGCAGTTCTTC
-	-	TRBV15	TRBJ1-2	CATSREKEGGGYTF	TGTGCCACCAGCAGAGAGAAGGAAGGGGGTGGCTACACCTTC
-	TRBD1	TRBV12-3/TRBV12-4	TRBJ2-2	CASSNTQGVRTGELFF	TGTGCCAGCAGTAATACACAGGGGGTTCGCACCGGGGAGCTGTTTTTT
many	-	TRBV7-2	TRBJ2-1	CASSYGRGGYNEQFF	TGTGCCAGCAGCTACGGCCGGGGCGGGTACAATGAGCAGTTCTTC
once	TRBD2	TRBV6-5	TRBJ2-3	CASSYDSLAGGSDTQYF	TGTGCCAGCAGTTACGATAGTCTAGCGGGGGGTTCAGATACGCAGTATTTT
-	-	TRBV13	TRBJ1-2	CASLGEPNYGYTF	TGTGCCAGCCTAGGGGAGCCAAACTATGGCTACACCTTC
few	TRBD1	TRBV20-1	TRBJ2-7	CSARTGGTYEQYF	TGCAGTGCTAGAACAGGGGGCACCTACGAGCAGTACTTC
few	TRBD1	TRBV29-1	TRBJ2-2	CSAGDRAGELFF	TGCAGCGCCGGTGACAGGGCCGGGGAGCTGTTTTTT
few	-	TRBV5-1	TRBJ2-1	CASSSGWGPDYNEQFF	TGCGCCAGCAGCTCGGGGTGGGGACCCGACTACAATGAGCAGTTCTTC
-	-	TRBV27	TRBJ2-1	CASSSSWGFEQFF	TGTGCCAGCAGTTCCTCCTGGGGTTTTGAGCAGTTCTTC
few	-	TRBV20-1	TRBJ2-1	CSARRIYNEQFF	TGCAGTGCTAGACGGATTTACAATGAGCAGTTCTTC
-	-	TRBV3-1	TRBJ2-3	CASSQDRGATDTQYF	TGTGCCAGCAGCCAAGATAGGGGGGCCACAGATACGCAGTATTTT
-	TRBD2	TRBV5-1	TRBJ2-1	CASSLGVAGAWDEQFF	TGCGCCAGCAGCTTGGGTGTAGCGGGGGCCTGGGATGAGCAGTTCTTC
few	-	TRBV5-5	TRBJ2-5	CASSRRAFQETQYF	TGTGCCAGCAGCCGACGGGCTTTCCAAGAGACCCAGTACTTC
few	TRBD2	TRBV7-9	TRBJ2-1	CASSKPVGLAGHNEQFF	TGTGCCAGCAGCAAACCCGTGGGACTAGCGGGACACAATGAGCAGTTCTTC
few	TRBD1	TRBV20-1	TRBJ2-1	CSARSRDSSYNEQFF	TGCAGTGCTAGATCTCGGGACAGCTCCTACAATGAGCAGTTCTTC
few	TRBD1	TRBV9	TRBJ2-1	CASSVVGQEQFF	TGTGCCAGCAGCGTAGTGGGACAGGAGCAGTTCTTC
-	-	TRBV6-1	TRBJ2-3	CASTMTPSTDTQYF	TGTGCCAGCACCATGACGCCAAGCACAGATACGCAGTATTTT
-	-	TRBV29-1	TRBJ2-7	CSAEDRDTYEQYF	TGCAGCGCAGAGGACCGGGACACCTACGAGCAGTACTTC
few	-	TRBV10-3	TRBJ1-1	CAISEDENQAFF	TGTGCCATCAGTGAGGACGAGAACCAAGCTTTCTTT
-	TRBD1	TRBV6-5	TRBJ2-7	CASSSAGQAPYEQYF	TGTGCCAGCAGTTCCGCCGGACAGGCCCCCTACGAGCAGTACTTC
few	TRBD1	TRBV27	TRBJ2-3	CASSIGTDPFTDTQYF	TGTGCCAGCAGTATCGGGACAGACCCCTTCACAGATACGCAGTATTTT
many	-	TRBV20-1	TRBJ1-3	CSAPFGNSGNTIYF	TGCAGTGCTCCGTTCGGGAACTCTGGAAACACCATATATTTT
-	TRBD1	TRBV6-5	TRBJ2-7	CASSYGAPGTATYF	TGTGCCAGCAGTTACGGTGCCCCCGGGACAGCAACCTACTTC
many	-	TRBV29-1	TRBJ1-3	CSVRTAGNTIYF	TGCAGCGTTCGGACTGCTGGAAACACCATATATTTT
few	TRBD2	TRBV4-3	TRBJ2-4	CASSQDLAGKNIQYF	TGCGCCAGCAGCCAAGACCTAGCGGGAAAAAACATTCAGTACTTC